The clone carrying this TCR beta chain occurred once. This sample stems from a study of cytomegalovirus exposure and HLA in healthy donors. In the PCR, 60 Vbeta and 13 Jbeta primers were used. Produced via immunoSEQ multiplex PCR; TCRdb's table is partial and in-frame only. The table has around 130,000 clones, over 70% seen once. The CDR3 is 15 residues long. Trimming took off 1 base at V and 5 bases at J, with 14 bases between the two ends. Germline V lookup: CDR1 SGHTA, CDR2 FQGNSA. The source is a young woman in good health and CMV-seronegative. The rearrangement joins TRBV7-2 to TRBJ1-1, with D possibly matching TRBD1 (5 bases). Input material: PBMCs. The CDR3 coding sequence is TGTGCCAGCAGCTTAGATCTGGGGGGTTATACTGAAGCTTTCTTT. It is translated as CASSLDLGGYTEAFF. Full variable domain (outside the CDR3, taken from reference TRBV7-2 and TRBJ1-1): GAGVSQSPSNKVTEKGKDVELRCDPISGHTALYWYRQSLGQGLEFLIYFQGNSAPDKSGLPSDRFSAERTGGSVSTLTIQRTQQEDSAVYLCASSLDLGGYTEAFFGQGTRLTVV.